What follows are 20 T cell receptor beta chains derived from one specimen sequenced in a study of blood T cell repertoires in COVID-19. Sequencing used immunoSEQ multiplex PCR; TCRdb keeps in-frame clones, though not all of them. The repertoire holds 200,000 or so clones, with roughly nine tenths as singletons. The sample comprised peripheral blood. The receptors were sampled from a man in his 70s with active or convalescent COVID-19.

This clone was seen just once. The rearrangement uses TRBV5-1 and TRBJ1-2, with D uncertain. The CDR3 runs 14 residues. CDR1 is SGHRS and CDR2 is YFSETQ in the germline V gene. The ends were cut back, 0 bases at V and 3 bases at J, with 9 bases in the middle. This chain's CDR3 is CASSLAGFDYGYTF. CDR3 nucleotides: TGCGCCAGCAGCTTGGCCGGGTTCGACTATGGCTACACCTTC.

The genes are TRBV2 and TRBJ2-7, with no clear D. Germline V gives CDR1 SNHLY, CDR2 FYNNEI. V shed 7 bases and J shed 0 bases, with 7 bases lying between them. This CDR3 is built from 12 residues. The CDR3 sequence: CASKESSYEQYF. Here the CDR3 DNA reads TGTGCCAGCAAAGAGAGCTCCTACGAGCAGTACTTC.

The CDR3: CASSPPGGIKNNEQFF. The CDR3 DNA is TGTGCCAGCAGCCCCCCGGGGGGGATTAAGAACAATGAGCAGTTCTTC. V gene TRBV28 combines with J gene TRBJ2-1; 8 positions match TRBD2. V shed 6 bases and J 5 bases; nucleotides not matched to a gene: 12. The CDR3 contains 16 residues. Germline values: CDR1 MDHEN, CDR2 SYDVKM.

The V gene is TRBV5-6, the J gene TRBJ2-3, with TRBD2 matching 14 bases. The CDR3 length is 15 residues. V gave up 4 bases and J gave up 4 bases; unmatched junction bases: 2. Germline loops: CDR1 SGHDT, CDR2 YYEEEE. The CDR3 DNA follows: TGTGCCAGCAGCCGACTAGCGGGGGGGGCAGATACGCAGTATTTT. Translating it yields CASSRLAGGADTQYF.

The chain recombines TRBV29-1 with TRBJ1-5; 9 bases agree with TRBD1. Germline V gene sequence: CDR1 SQVTM, CDR2 ANQGSEA. V lost 6 bases to trimming and J lost 3 bases; unmatched junction nucleotides: 15. The CDR3 runs to 17 residues. CDR3 sequence: CSVVLPGQGLANQPQHF. CDR3 bases: TGCAGCGTCGTCCTACCGGGACAGGGTTTGGCCAATCAGCCCCAGCATTTT.

The rearrangement joins TRBV7-9 to TRBJ2-3, with 12 bases fitting TRBD2. This CDR3 is built from 17 residues. CDR1 is SEHNR, CDR2 FQNEAQ, per germline (reference sequence). V shed 1 base and J 6 bases; nucleotides not matched to a gene: 8. CDR3 sequence (DNA): TGTGCCAGCAGCTTAGTCAACCTAGCGGGAGGGCCGGATACGCAGTATTTT. It translates to CASSLVNLAGGPDTQYF.

The genes are TRBV10-3 and TRBJ1-5; D is possibly TRBD1 (5 bases). V was shortened by 0 bases and J by 5 bases, with 11 bases between the two germline ends. Germline values: CDR1 ENHRY, CDR2 SYGVKD. This CDR3 is built from 15 residues. The CDR3 loop is CAISESIGADQPQHF. The DNA for the CDR3 is TGTGCCATCAGTGAGTCGATAGGGGCCGATCAGCCCCAGCATTTT.

This clone showed up just a few times. This chain connects TRBV18 to TRBJ1-6; D is possibly TRBD1 (6 bases). Germline CDR1 KGHSH, CDR2 LQKENI. Trimming removed 3 bases from V and 7 bases from J, with 16 bases in between. The CDR3 is 16 residues long. The CDR3 DNA follows: TGTGCCAGCTCACCCTGGGAACAGGGAACGAATTCACCCCTCCACTTT. It codes for CASSPWEQGTNSPLHF.

The chain employs TRBV21-1 and TRBJ2-7; TRBD2, as called in the table, went unchecked against the DNA. TRBV21-1 is termed a pseudogene. The CDR3 runs to 15 residues. The CDR3 coding sequence is TGTGCCAGCATGGCGGGAGGGGGGGAATCCTACGAGCAGTACTTC. This gives the protein CASMAGGGESYEQYF.

Here the CDR3 reads CASSRDRAGISNQPQHF. The CDR3 DNA reads as TGTGCCAGTAGCCGGGACAGGGCGGGGATTAGCAATCAGCCCCAGCATTTT. The chain joins TRBV19 to TRBJ1-5; TRBD1 matches 9 bases. Germline loops: CDR1 LNHDA, CDR2 SQIVND (reference sequence). After removal of 6 bases from V and 0 bases from J, the junction contained 9 bases not matched to a gene. The CDR3 length is 17 residues.

V is TRBV4-3 and J is TRBJ2-6; 9 positions match TRBD2. The CDR3 is 18 amino acids. CDR1 is LGHNA, CDR2 YSLEER, per germline. Losses at the gene ends were 0 bases for V and 1 base for J; bases not matched to a gene: 4. The CDR3 protein is CASSQDPLAGSGANVLTF. CDR3 nucleotide sequence: TGCGCCAGCAGCCAAGATCCCCTAGCGGGGTCTGGGGCCAACGTCCTGACTTTC.

The gene calls are TRBV30 and TRBJ1-2; TRBD1 is a possible D gene (5 bases). Germline CDR1 is GTSNPN and CDR2 is SVGIG (reference sequence). The CDR3 runs to 13 residues. V was shortened by 0 bases and J by 1 base, with 6 bases between the two germline ends. The CDR3 nucleotides read TGTGCCTGGAGTGTCGACAGTAACTATGGCTACACCTTC. Amino acids: CAWSVDSNYGYTF.

J is TRBJ2-3 and V is TRBV7-8; 8 nucleotides line up with TRBD1. Trimming removed 1 base from V and 6 bases from J; junction bases left unmatched: 15. From germline, CDR1 is SGHVS and CDR2 FQNEAQ. The CDR3 spans 18 residues. The CDR3 DNA sequence: TGTGCCAGCAGCTTAGTCTTTTCGGACAGGGTTTATTTCGATACGCAGTATTTT. Translation gives CASSLVFSDRVYFDTQYF.

This clone appeared once. The chain uses TRBV28 and TRBJ2-3; 11 bases are a match to TRBD2. With 6 bases clipped from V and 4 bases from J, the junction kept 3 bases outside the gene matches. The CDR3 sequence is 14 residues long. Germline loops: CDR1 MDHEN, CDR2 SYDVKM. CDR3 residues: CASSHSGRADTQYF. DNA for the CDR3: TGTGCCAGCAGCCATAGCGGGAGGGCAGATACGCAGTATTTT.

The chain combines TRBV10-3 with TRBJ2-5; D unresolved. V was pared by 2 bases and J by 2 bases, with 6 bases between. Germline V gene data show CDR1 as ENHRY and CDR2 as SYGVKD. The CDR3 totals 13 residues. The CDR3 DNA sequence: TGTGCCATCAGTGAGGGGCCTCAAGAGACCCAGTACTTC. Translated: CAISEGPQETQYF.

The CDR3 bases are TGTGCCAGCAGCGCCCGACTAGCGGTAGACAATGAGCAGTTCTTC. Translated: CASSARLAVDNEQFF. The chain uses TRBV9 and TRBJ2-1, with 9 nucleotides matching TRBD2. After removal of 3 bases from V and 5 bases from J, the junction contained 6 bases not matched to a gene. In germline, CDR1 is SGDLS, CDR2 YYNGEE. The CDR3 is 15 amino acids. Full variable domain (remainder filled in from reference TRBV9 and TRBJ2-1): DSGVTQTPKHLITATGQRVTLRCSPRSGDLSVYWYQQSLDQGLQFLIQYYNGEERAKGNILERFSAQQFPDLHSELNLSSLELGDSALYFCASSARLAVDNEQFFGPGTRLTVL.

This clone came up once. Other DNA sequences within the sample encode an identical CDR3. V and J are TRBV5-1 and TRBJ2-7; 11 bases align to TRBD1. This CDR3 has 15 residues. Trimming at V came to 4 bases and at J to 1 base, leaving 4 bases not matched to a gene. The germline V gene has CDR1 SGHRS and CDR2 YFSETQ. CDR3 in DNA: TGCGCCAGCAGCCTCGGACAGGGGGCGTCCTACGAGCAGTACTTC. Protein sequence: CASSLGQGASYEQYF.

The table lists this clone with a count of one. The gene calls are TRBV4-3 and TRBJ2-1; D unclear. Trimming cost V 1 base and J 10 bases, with 20 bases left between them. CDR1 is LGHNA and CDR2 is YSLEER in the germline V gene. The CDR3 length is 16 residues. CDR3 DNA sequence: TGCGCCAGCAGCCAAGGTCTGACTGTCCCACCCGGGGAGCAGTTCTTC. Amino acids: CASSQGLTVPPGEQFF.

The chain employs TRBV7-9 and TRBJ1-2, with TRBD1 matching over 8 bases. The CDR3 runs to 16 residues. J lost 8 bases, V lost 10 bases, and 21 bases had no gene match. Germline loops: CDR1 SEHNR, CDR2 FQNEAQ (reference sequence). The CDR3 spells CATQGQGRGIGWGYTF. In DNA form, the CDR3 reads TGTGCCACCCAAGGACAGGGAAGGGGGATAGGATGGGGCTACACCTTC. The entire variable domain, with the rest obtained from reference TRBV7-9 and TRBJ1-2, is as follows: DTGVSQNPRHKITKRGQNVTFRCDPISEHNRLYWYRQTLGQGPEFLTYFQNEAQLEKSRLLSDRFSAERPKGSFSTLEIQRTEQGDSAMYLCATQGQGRGIGWGYTFGSGTRLTVV.

The chain uses TRBV5-4 and TRBJ2-1; 11 nucleotides agree with TRBD2. The V gene's germline CDR1 is SGHNT and CDR2 YYREEE (reference sequence). CDR3 length: 15 amino acids. Germline trimming cut 0 bases from V and 9 bases from J; bases unmatched to any gene: 5. The CDR3 sequence is CASSLEVAGGGEQFF. CDR3 sequence (DNA): TGTGCCAGCAGCTTGGAAGTAGCGGGAGGGGGTGAGCAGTTCTTC.